This T cell receptor beta chain was captured in a study of blood T cell repertoires in COVID-19. Study context: Samples of COVID-19 (acute and convalescent) were obtained from the United States, Italy and Spain. From T cells, B-cell-depleted T cells, or PBMCs came the material, which was cDNA or gDNA.

TCRdb keeps only in-frame clones here, not all; method: immunoSEQ multiplex PCR. This sample has 55,000 to 70,000 clones, with about 90% found just once. The sequence derives from a man aged 55 to 70 with active or convalescent COVID-19. The sequencing input was peripheral blood.

CDR3 region: CASSLVFSGRDNEQFF. CDR3 in DNA: TGTGCCAGCAGCTTAGTTTTTAGCGGGCGGGACAATGAGCAGTTCTTC. V is TRBV7-2 and J is TRBJ2-1; 7 bases agree with TRBD2. CDR1 is SGHTA and CDR2 is FQGNSA in the germline V gene. Trimming cost V 1 base and J 5 bases; bases outside gene matches: 8. This CDR3 contains 16 residues.